The present T cell receptor (beta chain) was sequenced within a study of T and B cells in COVID-19 patients. Background on the study: Most recovered patients had mild to moderate COVID-19 treated as outpatients.

TRB rearrangements were amplified by multiplex PCR with BIOMED2 TRB-A/B primers. In TCRdb, the multiplex PCR reads were re-called with MiXCR into one record per CDR3 protein. The data hold roughly 4,600 distinct CDR3 sequences, with 20% to 25% observed a single time. TRB was amplified from around 250-500 ng of blood genomic DNA. The germline V gene has CDR1 SGHAT and CDR2 FQDESV (reference sequence). V shed 5 bases, J shed 7 bases, and the junction held 9 bases outside the gene matches. The CDR3 totals 14 residues. This clonotype was picked up a small number of times. Sequenced material: blood. The TCR originated in a human donor with active COVID-19. The chain employs TRBV11-1 and TRBJ2-7, with 9 positions matching TRBD1. Here the CDR3 DNA reads TGTGCCAGCAGCAAGGAACAGGGGGCGAAGGAGCAGTACTTC. Protein product: CASSKEQGAKEQYF.